This T cell receptor (beta chain) originates from a study of T-cell reconstitution after alpha-beta-depleted transplantation in children. Unique molecular identifiers were incorporated during preparation of the TCRbeta library. Via MiXCR, TCRdb re-called the PCR reads, giving one row per CDR3 protein. The sample consists of around 300,000 distinct CDR3 sequences, around 7.1% of them appearing once. Trimming shortened V by 2 bases and J by 5 bases, and 12 bases separated the two germline ends. Germline-derived CDR1 and CDR2 are MDHEN and SYDVKM. The CDR3 runs 14 residues. This clonotype has a count of ten or more. Its target is not known. Study-wide points: The study traced high day-60 TCRbeta diversity in some patients to surviving recipient T cells and thymic progenitors. Where alpha-beta T cells came from about two months after transplant was reportedly several hundred expanded graft clones. A year post-transplant, T-cell counts and diversity derived mostly from newly produced T cells.

This specimen was peripheral blood, taken 360 days after TCRalphabeta/CD19-depleted stem cell transplant. The receptor was isolated from a female patient aged 2-9 years who had a stem cell transplant for Fanconi anemia, so the T cells may come from the graft donor. The V and J genes are TRBV28 and TRBJ2-5; possible D gene TRBD2, 6 bases. CDR3 nucleotides: TGTGCCAGCAGTTTAGGGGGGAAGGGGGAGACCCAGTACTTC. Translating it yields CASSLGGKGETQYF.